A single sample gave rise to the 6 T cell receptor beta chains below, sequenced in a study of graft-versus-host responses after intestinal transplantation. Assay: immunoSEQ multiplex PCR; the TCRdb copy retains only in-frame clones and omits some. Altogether roughly 100,000 clones are present, approximately 94% being singletons, with the ten largest covering 1.2%. Their specific antigens are unknown. The sample in question was unstimulated CD8+ T cells sorted from spleen or lymph node cells, obtained before intestinal transplant. Receptor source: a human donor who received an intestinal transplant.

The chain combines TRBV10-2 with TRBJ2-7; 7 nucleotides line up with TRBD2. J gave up 3 bases and V 7 bases, and 9 bases lay outside the gene matches. Germline CDR1 is WSHSY and CDR2 is SAAADI. The CDR3 is 14 amino acids. The CDR3 DNA reads as TGCGCCAGCACCCCCGGGTGGGACTACTACGAGCAGTACTTC. Its translation is CASTPGWDYYEQYF.

The rearrangement joins TRBV4-1 to TRBJ1-1, with D hard to call. The germline gives CDR1 MGHRA, CDR2 YSYEKL. Trimming pared 0 bases from V and 2 bases from J, leaving 10 bases between. The CDR3 is made up of 15 amino acids. CDR3 DNA sequence: TGCGCCAGCAGCCAAGACGGTACGCGCAACACTGAAGCTTTCTTT. Encoded protein: CASSQDGTRNTEAFF.

The J gene is TRBJ2-2, the V gene TRBV27; TRBD2 might be the D (6 bases). Trimming stripped 3 bases from V and 3 bases from J, with 8 bases between. This CDR3 spans 14 amino acids. The germline V gene has CDR1 MNHEY and CDR2 SMNVEV (reference sequence). CDR3 residues: CASSFSGDTGELFF. The DNA for the CDR3 is TGTGCCAGCAGTTTTTCGGGAGACACCGGGGAGCTGTTTTTT.

Only one count was recorded for this clone. In DNA, the CDR3 is TGCGCCAGCAGCCAACCGGGCGAAGCTTTCTTT. Translating gives CASSQPGEAFF. The rearrangement joins TRBV4-1 to TRBJ1-1; no firm D call. The CDR3 contains 11 residues. Germline values: CDR1 MGHRA, CDR2 YSYEKL. Trimming removed 2 bases from V and 8 bases from J, with 6 bases in between.

The CDR3 coding sequence is TGTGCCAGCAGCTTAGGATTGGGGGGGACAGGGTACGACATTCAGTACTTC. This translates into CASSLGLGGTGYDIQYF. The rearrangement links TRBV7-9 to TRBJ2-4; 9 positions match TRBD1. CDR1 is SEHNR, CDR2 FQNEAQ, per germline (reference sequence). The CDR3 contains 17 residues. Trimming cost V 1 base and J 8 bases; bases outside gene matches: 12. The full variable domain, with the rest looked up from reference TRBV7-9 and TRBJ2-4, is DTGVSQNPRHKITKRGQNVTFRCDPISEHNRLYWYRQTLGQGPEFLTYFQNEAQLEKSRLLSDRFSAERPKGSFSTLEIQRTEQGDSAMYLCASSLGLGGTGYDIQYFGAGTRLSVL.

The gene calls are TRBV4-1 and TRBJ1-2, with D unclear. The germline gives CDR1 MGHRA, CDR2 YSYEKL. This CDR3 spans 14 amino acids. V was cut by 7 bases and J by 4 bases, with 16 bases left in between. The CDR3 nucleotides are TGCGCCAGCACGGACCGTCTGGGGATCTATGGCTACACCTTC. Its protein is CASTDRLGIYGYTF.